This passage covers 10 T cell receptor beta chains from one sample sequenced in a study of shared clonotypes between healthy human individuals. Profiled with immunoSEQ multiplex PCR; TCRdb holds only in-frame clones, not every one. The data show under 1,100,000 clones, about 77% seen once. The specimen was memory CD4+ T cells sorted from blood. Subset given: CD45RA-negative fraction. The receptors were sampled from a young man in good health.

V is TRBV7-8 and J is TRBJ1-3; D uncertain. Germline lookup yields CDR1 SGHVS and CDR2 FQNEAQ. The V and J ends lost 4 bases and 5 bases respectively, with 12 bases between them. The CDR3 extends over 14 amino acids. CDR3 DNA sequence: TGTGCCAGCAGCTCCCGACTGGAAAGAAACACCATATATTTT. Protein: CASSSRLERNTIYF.

For this clone: At one end the junction does not follow the germline gene, possibly because of a read error. The V call is TRBV28, the J call TRBJ2-5, with TRBD2 matching over 8 bases. This CDR3 contains 14 residues. The germline V gene has CDR1 MDHEN and CDR2 SYDVKM. CDR3 protein: CASSSRGGRESQYF. CDR3 coding DNA: TGTGCCAGCAGTTCCCGGGGGGGGAGGGAGAGCCAGTACTTC. The variable domain in full, with the rest retrieved from reference TRBV28 and TRBJ2-5, is DVKVTQSSRYLVKRTGEKVFLECVQDMDHENMFWYRQDPGLGLRLIYFSYDVKMKEKGDIPEGYSVSREKKERFSLILESASTNQTSMYLCASSSRGGRESQYFGPGTRLLVL.

The chain combines TRBV27 with TRBJ2-7; possible D gene TRBD1, 5 bases. Germline loops: CDR1 MNHEY, CDR2 SMNVEV (reference sequence). V dropped 2 bases and J dropped 0 bases, with 11 bases sitting between them. This CDR3 is 15 amino acids long. The CDR3: CASSLEKGDSYEQYF. The CDR3 DNA reads TGTGCCAGCAGTTTAGAAAAAGGGGACTCCTACGAGCAGTACTTC.

This chain connects TRBV29-1 to TRBJ1-2; D possibly corresponds to TRBD1 (6 bases). Trimming took off 5 bases at V and 4 bases at J, with 17 bases between the two ends. In germline, CDR1 is SQVTM, CDR2 ANQGSEA. This CDR3 has 14 residues. CDR3 sequence reads: CSVLSGVFGYGYTF. CDR3 nucleotides: TGCAGCGTTTTGTCAGGGGTTTTCGGCTATGGCTACACCTTC.

This sequence joins TRBV20-1 and TRBJ2-3; D remains ambiguous. The CDR3 covers 11 residues. CDR1 and CDR2 from the germline V gene are DFQATT and SNEGSKA (reference sequence). Deletions cut 5 bases from V and 9 bases from J, with 12 bases between. CDR3 bases: TGCAGTGCTCTTTCCCCCGGAACGCAGTATTTT. Translation: CSALSPGTQYF.

The gene calls are TRBV5-5 and TRBJ1-1; D gene unclear. Germline V gene lookup returns CDR1 SGHKS and CDR2 YYEKEE (reference sequence). The CDR3 is made up of 16 amino acids. Trimming took 0 bases from V and 0 from J, leaving 12 bases between them. The CDR3: CASSLGVAELNTEAFF. The DNA for the CDR3 is TGTGCCAGCAGCTTGGGGGTGGCGGAACTGAACACTGAAGCTTTCTTT. Variable domain in full (rest from reference TRBV5-5 and TRBJ1-1): DAGVTQSPTHLIKTRGQQVTLRCSPISGHKSVSWYQQVLGQGPQFIFQYYEKEERGRGNFPDRFSARQFPNYSSELNVNALLLGDSALYLCASSLGVAELNTEAFFGQGTRLTVV.

This chain connects TRBV28 to TRBJ2-5, with 8 bases aligning to TRBD2. The closer fit of TRBJ2-7 to the DNA end suggests the J call may be wrong. CDR3 length: 13 residues. Germline CDR1 and CDR2: MDHEN and SYDVKM. The CDR3 sequence: CASRSGSSYEQYF. CDR3 bases: TGTGCCAGCAGGAGCGGGAGCTCCTACGAGCAGTACTTC.

The rearrangement uses TRBV10-2 and TRBJ2-5, with D maybe TRBD2 (6 bases). V lost 0 bases, J lost 2 bases, and 7 bases lay in between. Germline CDR1 and CDR2: WSHSY and SAAADI. There are 14 residues in the CDR3. CDR3 amino acids: CASSESRGQETQYF. CDR3 DNA: TGCGCCAGCAGTGAGTCTCGGGGGCAAGAGACCCAGTACTTC.

Remarks on this clone: The identical CDR3 is also encoded by other nucleotide sequences in the sample. V usage is TRBV2 and J usage is TRBJ2-1; D is ambiguous. Trimming stripped 0 bases from V and 6 bases from J, with 3 bases between. There are 12 residues in the CDR3. CDR1 is SNHLY, CDR2 FYNNEI, per germline. In DNA, the CDR3 is TGTGCCAGCAGTGAAGCGGGCAATGAGCAGTTCTTC. This sequence encodes CASSEAGNEQFF.

This chain joins TRBV6-5 and TRBJ1-4; no definite D call. Trimming shortened V by 6 bases and J by 0 bases, and 11 bases separated the two germline ends. The CDR3 consists of 15 residues. Germline V lookup: CDR1 MNHEY, CDR2 SVGAGI. The CDR3 protein is CASRRNPATNEKLFF. The CDR3 DNA is TGTGCCAGCAGACGGAACCCGGCAACTAATGAAAAACTGTTTTTT.